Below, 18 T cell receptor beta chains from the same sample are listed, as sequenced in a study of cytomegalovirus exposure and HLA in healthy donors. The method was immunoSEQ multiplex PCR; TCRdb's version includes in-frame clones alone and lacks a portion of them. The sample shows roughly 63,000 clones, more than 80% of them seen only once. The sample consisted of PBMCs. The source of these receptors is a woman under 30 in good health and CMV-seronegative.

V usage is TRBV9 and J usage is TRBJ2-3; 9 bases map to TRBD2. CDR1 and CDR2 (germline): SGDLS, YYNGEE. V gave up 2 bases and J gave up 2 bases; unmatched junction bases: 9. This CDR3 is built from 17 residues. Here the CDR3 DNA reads TGTGCCAGCAGCGTGGCGCTAGCGGGGCGAATCACAGATACGCAGTATTTT. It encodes CASSVALAGRITDTQYF. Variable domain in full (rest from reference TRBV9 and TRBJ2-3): DSGVTQTPKHLITATGQRVTLRCSPRSGDLSVYWYQQSLDQGLQFLIQYYNGEERAKGNILERFSAQQFPDLHSELNLSSLELGDSALYFCASSVALAGRITDTQYFGPGTRLTVL.

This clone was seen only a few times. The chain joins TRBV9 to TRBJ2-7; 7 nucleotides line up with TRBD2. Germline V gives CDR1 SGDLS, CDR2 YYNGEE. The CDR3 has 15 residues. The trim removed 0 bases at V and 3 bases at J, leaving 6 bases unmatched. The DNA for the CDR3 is TGTGCCAGCAGCGTAGGGCTAGCGGCCAACTACGAGCAGTACTTC. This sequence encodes CASSVGLAANYEQYF.

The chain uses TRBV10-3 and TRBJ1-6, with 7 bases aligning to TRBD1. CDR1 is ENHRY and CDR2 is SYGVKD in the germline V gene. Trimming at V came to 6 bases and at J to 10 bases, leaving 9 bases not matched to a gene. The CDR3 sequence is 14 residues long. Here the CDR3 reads CAISPPGGNSPLHF. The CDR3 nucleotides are TGTGCCATCAGCCCCCCAGGGGGGAACTCACCCCTCCACTTT.

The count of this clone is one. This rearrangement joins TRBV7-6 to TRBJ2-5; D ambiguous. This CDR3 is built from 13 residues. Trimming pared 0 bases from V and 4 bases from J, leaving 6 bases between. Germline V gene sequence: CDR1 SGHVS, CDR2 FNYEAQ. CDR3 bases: TGTGCCAGCAGCTTAGCAGGAGCAGAGACCCAGTACTTC. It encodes CASSLAGAETQYF.

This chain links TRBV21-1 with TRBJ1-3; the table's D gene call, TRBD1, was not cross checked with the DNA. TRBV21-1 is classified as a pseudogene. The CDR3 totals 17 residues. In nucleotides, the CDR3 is TGTGCCAGCAGCCTTACCAGACAGGGCCGGTCTGGAAACACCATATATTTT. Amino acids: CASSLTRQGRSGNTIYF.

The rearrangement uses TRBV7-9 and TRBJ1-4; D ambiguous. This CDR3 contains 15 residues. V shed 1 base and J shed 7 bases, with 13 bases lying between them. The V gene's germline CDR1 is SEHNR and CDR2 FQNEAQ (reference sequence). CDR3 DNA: TGTGCCAGCAGCTTAGGGTTTCTAGATCGTGAAAAACTGTTTTTT. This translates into CASSLGFLDREKLFF.

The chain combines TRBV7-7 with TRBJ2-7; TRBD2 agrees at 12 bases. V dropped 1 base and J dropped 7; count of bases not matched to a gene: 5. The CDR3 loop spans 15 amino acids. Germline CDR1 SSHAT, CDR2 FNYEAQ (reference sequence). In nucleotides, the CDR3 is TGTGCCAGCAGCTTAGGACTAGCGGGAGTGGGAGAGCAGTACTTC. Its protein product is CASSLGLAGVGEQYF. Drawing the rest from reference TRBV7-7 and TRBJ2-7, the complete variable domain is GAGVSQSPRYKVTKRGQDVTLRCDPISSHATLYWYQQALGQGPEFLTYFNYEAQPDKSGLPSDRFSAERPEGSISTLTIQRTEQRDSAMYRCASSLGLAGVGEQYFGPGTRLTVT.

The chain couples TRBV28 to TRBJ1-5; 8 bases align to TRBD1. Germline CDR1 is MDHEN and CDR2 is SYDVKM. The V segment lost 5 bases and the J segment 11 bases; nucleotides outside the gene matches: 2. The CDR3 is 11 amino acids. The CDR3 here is CASSKQGAQHF. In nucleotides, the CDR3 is TGTGCCAGCAGTAAACAGGGGGCCCAGCATTTT.

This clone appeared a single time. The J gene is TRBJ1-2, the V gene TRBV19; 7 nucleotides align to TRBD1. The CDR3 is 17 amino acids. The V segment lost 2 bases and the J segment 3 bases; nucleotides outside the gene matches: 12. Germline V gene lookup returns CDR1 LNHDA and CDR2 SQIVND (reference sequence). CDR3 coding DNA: TGTGCCAGTAGTATATCAAGCGCCTTAACAGGGGACTATGGCTACACCTTC. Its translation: CASSISSALTGDYGYTF.

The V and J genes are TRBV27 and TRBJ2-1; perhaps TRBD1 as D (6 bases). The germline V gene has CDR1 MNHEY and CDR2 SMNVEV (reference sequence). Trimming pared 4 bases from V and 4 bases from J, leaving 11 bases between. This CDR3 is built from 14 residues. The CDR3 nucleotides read TGTGCCAGCAGTTCCCAGGGGAAATACAATGAGCAGTTCTTC. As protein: CASSSQGKYNEQFF.

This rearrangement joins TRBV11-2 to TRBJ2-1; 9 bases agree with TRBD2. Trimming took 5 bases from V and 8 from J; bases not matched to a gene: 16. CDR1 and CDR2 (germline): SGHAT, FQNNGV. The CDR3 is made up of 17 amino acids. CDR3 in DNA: TGTGCCAGCAGCCAACGAGGAGGCGGGAGGGCCCTCGATGAGCAGTTCTTC. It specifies CASSQRGGGRALDEQFF.

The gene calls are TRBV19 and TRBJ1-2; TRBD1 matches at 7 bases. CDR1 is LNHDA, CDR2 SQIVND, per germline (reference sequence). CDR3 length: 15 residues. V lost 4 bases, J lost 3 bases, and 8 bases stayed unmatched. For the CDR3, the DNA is TGTGCCAGTAGTAGGGACAGTCCGGAGGACTATGGCTACACCTTC. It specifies CASSRDSPEDYGYTF.

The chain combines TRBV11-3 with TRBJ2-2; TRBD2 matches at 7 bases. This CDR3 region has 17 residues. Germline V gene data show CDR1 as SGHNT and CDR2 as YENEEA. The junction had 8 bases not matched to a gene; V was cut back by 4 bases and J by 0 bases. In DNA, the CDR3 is TGTGCCAGCAGCTCGTCGCGGCTAGCGGCGAACACCGGGGAGCTGTTTTTT. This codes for CASSSSRLAANTGELFF.

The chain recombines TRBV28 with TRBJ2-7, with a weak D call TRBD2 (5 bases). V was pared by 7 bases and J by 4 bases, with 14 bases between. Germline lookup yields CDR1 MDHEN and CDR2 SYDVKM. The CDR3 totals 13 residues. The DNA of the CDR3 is TGTGCCAGCATCGGAGGTGGCCCGTACGAGCAGTACTTC. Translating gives CASIGGGPYEQYF.

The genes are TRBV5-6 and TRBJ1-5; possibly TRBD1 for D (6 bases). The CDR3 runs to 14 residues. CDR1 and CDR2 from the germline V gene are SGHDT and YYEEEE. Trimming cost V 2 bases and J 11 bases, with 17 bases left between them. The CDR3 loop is CASSLYREGSTQHF. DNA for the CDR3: TGTGCCAGCAGCTTATACAGGGAAGGTAGTACCCAGCATTTT.

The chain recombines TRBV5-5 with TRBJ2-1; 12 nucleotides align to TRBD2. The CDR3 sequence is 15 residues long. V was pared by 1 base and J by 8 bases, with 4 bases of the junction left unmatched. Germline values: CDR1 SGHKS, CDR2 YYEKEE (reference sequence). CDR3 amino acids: CASSLLTSGSYEQFF. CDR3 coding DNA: TGTGCCAGCAGCTTGTTGACTAGCGGGAGTTATGAGCAGTTCTTC.

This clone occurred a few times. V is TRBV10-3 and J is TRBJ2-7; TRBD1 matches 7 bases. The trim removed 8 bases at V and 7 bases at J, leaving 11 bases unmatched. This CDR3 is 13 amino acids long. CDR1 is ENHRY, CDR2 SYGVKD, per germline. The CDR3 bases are TGTGCCATCTCCGGGACAGAGGCGCGAGAGCAGTACTTC. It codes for CAISGTEAREQYF.

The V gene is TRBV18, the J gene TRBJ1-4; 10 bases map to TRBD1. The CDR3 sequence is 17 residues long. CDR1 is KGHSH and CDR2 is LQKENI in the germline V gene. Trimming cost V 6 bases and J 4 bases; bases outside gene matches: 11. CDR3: CASSPGTGEHGNEKLFF. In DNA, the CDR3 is TGTGCCAGCTCCCCGGGGACAGGGGAGCATGGTAATGAAAAACTGTTTTTT.